The rows below give T cell receptor beta chains drawn from one sample of a study of blood T cell repertoires in COVID-19. Profiled with immunoSEQ multiplex PCR; TCRdb holds only in-frame clones, not every one. The table includes a few hundred thousand clones, approximately 84% detected once. Sequencing input: PBMCs or T cells enriched from blood (not recorded which). These receptors were taken from a man aged 25-40 years who had recovered from COVID-19. Each CDR3 is given with its conserved first and last residue. The D gene is left open where the match is weak.

CDR3 protein | D gene | J gene | V gene
CASSQAPGGYGYTF | NA | TRBJ1-2 | TRBV4-2
CASSSFILTQYF | NA | TRBJ2-5 | TRBV11-3
CASSVAGTSGTGELFF | TRBD2 | TRBJ2-2 | TRBV5-1
CASSQDRAIGGYTF | TRBD1 | TRBJ1-2 | TRBV2
CASSLNSNQPQHF | NA | TRBJ1-5 | TRBV6-6
CASSLAASGGTGSGETQYF | TRBD2 | TRBJ2-5 | TRBV5-1
CASSLDGTSGIDSYEQYF | TRBD2 | TRBJ2-7 | TRBV7-9
CSARTGGGLFF | NA | TRBJ1-4 | TRBV20-1
CASSQDPIAGGYEQYF | TRBD2 | TRBJ2-7 | TRBV3-1/TRBV3-2
CASTALGAGTDTQYF | TRBD2 | TRBJ2-3 | TRBV2
CASRGEGSANYGYTF | NA | TRBJ1-2 | TRBV5-6
CASSPLTGGASSYNEQFF | NA | TRBJ2-1 | TRBV5-1
CASSVPRQGSNPYGYTF | NA | TRBJ1-2 | TRBV9
CASSVTGTGATDTQYF | TRBD1 | TRBJ2-3 | TRBV19
CASIEVTGVTEAFF | NA | TRBJ1-1 | TRBV13
CASSETGSATDTQYF | TRBD1 | TRBJ2-3 | TRBV7-6
CASGLGTFHQPQHF | NA | TRBJ1-5 | TRBV12-5
CASSLGTGLYEQYF | NA | TRBJ2-7 | TRBV7-2